This TCR beta chain is from a study of tumor-infiltrating lymphocytes in oesophageal squamous cell carcinoma. TCRdb called the PCR reads again in MiXCR, with one record for every CDR3 protein. Of 15,000 to 20,000 distinct CDR3 sequences in the sample, around 40% were seen once. V lost 5 bases, J lost 0 bases, and 7 bases stayed unmatched. Germline-derived CDR1 and CDR2 are MNHEY and SMNVEV (reference sequence). The CDR3 contains 16 residues. The sequence was collected from a female donor with esophageal squamous cell carcinoma. V gene TRBV27 combines with J gene TRBJ2-1; TRBD2 aligns across 7 bases. The sample comprised normal esophageal tissue next to the tumor. In DNA, the CDR3 is TGTGCCAGCAGTCCCTTAGCGGGCGGCTCCTACAATGAGCAGTTCTTC. Encoded protein: CASSPLAGGSYNEQFF.